The 14 T cell receptor beta chains below were found in one sample sequenced in a study of T cell repertoires in cytomegalovirus infection. TCRdb used MiXCR to reprocess the reads, holding one entry per CDR3 protein. This sample yields 110,000 to 150,000 distinct CDR3 sequences, of which around 32% are seen a single time; around half belongs to the top ten. Their target antigens are unknown. Source: CD8+ T cells from cultured PBMCs, taken from culture after CMV antigen stimulation. These receptor sequences come from a human donor in good health (CMV status not recorded). Some clones in this sample may be carry-over from other donors' samples.

The table lists this clonotype with a few counts. The chain has TRBV7-3 and TRBJ2-2; the match to TRBD1 covers 8 bases. Germline CDR1 SGHTA, CDR2 FQGTGA. After removal of 8 bases from V and 4 bases from J, the junction contained 6 bases not matched to a gene. The CDR3 length is 14 residues. The DNA for the CDR3 is TGTGCCAGCTCGAGCAGGGGGCCCACCGGGGAGCTGTTTTTT. Protein product: CASSSRGPTGELFF.

A few counts support this clonotype. The J gene is TRBJ1-5, the V gene TRBV4-1; D is uncertain. The germline gives CDR1 MGHRA, CDR2 YSYEKL. V was shortened by 1 base and J by 1 base, with 8 bases between the two germline ends. CDR3 length: 15 residues. CDR3 DNA: TGCGCCAGCAGCCAAGTTGGACTGAGCAATCAGCCCCAGCATTTT. Amino acids: CASSQVGLSNQPQHF.

Ten or more counts support this clonotype. The rearrangement joins TRBV12-3 or TRBV12-4 to TRBJ1-3; D perhaps matches TRBD1 (6 bases). Deletions cut 6 bases from V and 2 bases from J, with 17 bases between. The CDR3 has 16 residues. The CDR3 loop is CASSTGTTSPGNTIYF. CDR3 nucleotide sequence: TGTGCCAGCAGCACCGGGACAACAAGCCCTGGAAACACCATATATTTT.

In this sample, this clonotype turned up a few times. CDR3 amino acids: CASSWGALAKNIQYF. The DNA of the CDR3 is TGCGCCAGCAGCTGGGGTGCCCTAGCCAAAAACATTCAGTACTTC. This chain connects TRBV5-1 to TRBJ2-4, with D unresolved. Looked up from germline, CDR1 is SGHRS and CDR2 is YFSETQ. This CDR3 contains 15 residues. V shed 3 bases and J shed 0 bases, with 10 bases lying between them.

This clonotype was recorded many times. This CDR3 is CSARDPGVTYEQYF. The CDR3 DNA sequence: TGCAGTGCTAGAGATCCGGGGGTAACCTACGAGCAGTACTTC. The rearrangement links TRBV20-1 to TRBJ2-7; D is perhaps TRBD2 (6 bases). CDR1 is DFQATT and CDR2 is SNEGSKA in the germline V gene (reference sequence). This CDR3 region has 14 residues. V gave up 0 bases and J gave up 2 bases, with 11 bases separating them.

By share of the sample, this clonotype is medium-sized. The chain links TRBV6-1 to TRBJ1-1; 7 bases are shared with TRBD1. Germline values: CDR1 MNHNS, CDR2 SASEGT. J was trimmed by 4 bases and V by 6 bases; bases with no gene match: 5. This CDR3 is built from 13 residues. CDR3 sequence reads: CASSQTGFTEAFF. CDR3 bases: TGTGCCAGCAGCCAGACAGGGTTCACTGAAGCTTTCTTT.

This clonotype has a handful of counts. J is TRBJ2-3 and V is TRBV7-6; 9 bases map to TRBD1. Trimming at V came to 5 bases and at J to 0 bases, leaving 9 bases not matched to a gene. Germline CDR1 is SGHVS and CDR2 is FNYEAQ. CDR3 length equals 17 residues. Written as DNA, the CDR3 is TGTGCCAGCAGCAGCCGGGACAGGGACGCTAGCACAGATACGCAGTATTTT. As protein: CASSSRDRDASTDTQYF.

On this clonotype: A much larger clone differs by one base, so this may be a read error. The V gene is TRBV7-2, the J gene TRBJ1-5, with 9 nucleotides matching TRBD1. The V and J ends lost 5 bases and 5 bases, in that order; junction bases with no gene match: 7. Germline CDR1 is SGHTA and CDR2 is FQGNSA. The CDR3 loop spans 15 amino acids. CDR3 DNA: TGTGCCAGCAGCATAGAGGGACAGGGTGATCAGCCCCAGCATTTT. It specifies CASSIEGQGDQPQHF.

This chain joins TRBV12-3 or TRBV12-4 and TRBJ1-5, with a tentative D call TRBD1 (6 bases). The CDR3 sequence is 15 residues long. V dropped 3 bases and J dropped 0 bases, with 9 bases sitting between them. CDR3 region: CASSLRTDSNQPQHF. In DNA form, the CDR3 reads TGTGCCAGCAGTTTGAGGACAGATAGCAATCAGCCCCAGCATTTT.

This clonotype appeared many times. The chain combines TRBV4-1 with TRBJ1-2; D is ambiguous. V lost 0 bases and J lost 6, with 11 bases in between. This CDR3 has 14 amino acids. The germline V gene has CDR1 MGHRA and CDR2 YSYEKL. The chain's CDR3 is CASSQDRAADGYTF. In DNA, the CDR3 is TGCGCCAGCAGCCAAGATAGGGCAGCGGATGGCTACACCTTC.

The V call is TRBV20-1, the J call TRBJ2-5, with D tentatively TRBD2 (6 bases). This CDR3 region has 15 residues. V dropped 0 bases and J dropped 5 bases, with 16 bases sitting between them. Germline-derived CDR1 and CDR2 are DFQATT and SNEGSKA (reference sequence). The DNA of the CDR3 is TGCAGTGCTAGAGACCTAGACGGGGGACGGGAGACCCAGTACTTC. Translation gives CSARDLDGGRETQYF.

This clonotype came up once. Since a much larger clone is just one base distant, this may be a read error. The J gene is TRBJ2-7, the V gene TRBV7-6, with D maybe TRBD1 (6 bases). V shed 8 bases and J shed 5 bases, with 13 bases lying between them. Germline V gene lookup returns CDR1 SGHVS and CDR2 FNYEAQ. This CDR3 region has 12 residues. CDR3 bases: TGTGCCAGCCGCCCTGACAGGAACGAGCAGTACTTC. Translating it yields CASRPDRNEQYF.

The chain recombines TRBV28 with TRBJ2-7; D ambiguous. The CDR3 extends over 14 amino acids. Germline V gene data show CDR1 as MDHEN and CDR2 as SYDVKM. Trimming pared 6 bases from V and 3 bases from J, leaving 15 bases between. CDR3: CASSRPGPYYEQYF. The CDR3 nucleotides are TGTGCCAGCAGCCGACCAGGACCCTACTACGAGCAGTACTTC.

This clonotype was seen at least ten times. The CDR3 DNA reads as TGTGCCAGCAGCCAGACCCAGGGGCCCGAGACCCAGTACTTC. Protein sequence: CASSQTQGPETQYF. The chain uses TRBV7-9 and TRBJ2-5; D perhaps matches TRBD1 (6 bases). CDR1 is SEHNR and CDR2 is FQNEAQ in the germline V gene (reference sequence). The V end was cut by 5 bases, the J end by 5 bases, with 15 bases between. This CDR3 comprises 14 residues.